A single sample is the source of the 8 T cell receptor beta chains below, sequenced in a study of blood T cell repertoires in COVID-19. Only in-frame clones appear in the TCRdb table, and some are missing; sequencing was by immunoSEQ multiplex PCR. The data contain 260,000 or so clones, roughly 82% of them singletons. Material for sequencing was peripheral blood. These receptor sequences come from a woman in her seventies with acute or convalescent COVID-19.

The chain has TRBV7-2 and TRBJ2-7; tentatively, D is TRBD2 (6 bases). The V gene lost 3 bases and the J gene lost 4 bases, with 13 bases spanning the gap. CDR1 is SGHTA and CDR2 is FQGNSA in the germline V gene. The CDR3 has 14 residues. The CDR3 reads CASSLGRNAYEQYF. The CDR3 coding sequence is TGTGCCAGCAGCTTGGGGAGGAATGCGTACGAGCAGTACTTC. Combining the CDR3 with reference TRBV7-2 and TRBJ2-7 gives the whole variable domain GAGVSQSPSNKVTEKGKDVELRCDPISGHTALYWYRQSLGQGLEFLIYFQGNSAPDKSGLPSDRFSAERTGGSVSTLTIQRTQQEDSAVYLCASSLGRNAYEQYFGPGTRLTVT.

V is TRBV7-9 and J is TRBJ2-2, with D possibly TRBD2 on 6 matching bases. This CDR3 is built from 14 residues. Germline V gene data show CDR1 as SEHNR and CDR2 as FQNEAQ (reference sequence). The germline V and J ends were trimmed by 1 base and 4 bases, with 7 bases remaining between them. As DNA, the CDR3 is TGTGCCAGCAGCTTAGGGGGAGGCACCGGGGAGCTGTTTTTT. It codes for CASSLGGGTGELFF. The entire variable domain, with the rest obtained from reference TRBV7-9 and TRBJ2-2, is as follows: DTGVSQNPRHKITKRGQNVTFRCDPISEHNRLYWYRQTLGQGPEFLTYFQNEAQLEKSRLLSDRFSAERPKGSFSTLEIQRTEQGDSAMYLCASSLGGGTGELFFGEGSRLTVL.

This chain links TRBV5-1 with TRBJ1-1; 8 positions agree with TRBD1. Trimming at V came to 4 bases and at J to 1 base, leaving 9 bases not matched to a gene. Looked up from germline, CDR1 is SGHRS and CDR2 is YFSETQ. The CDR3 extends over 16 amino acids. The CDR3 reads CASSNSYGTGNTEAFF. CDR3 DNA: TGCGCCAGCAGCAACAGCTACGGGACAGGGAACACTGAAGCTTTCTTT.

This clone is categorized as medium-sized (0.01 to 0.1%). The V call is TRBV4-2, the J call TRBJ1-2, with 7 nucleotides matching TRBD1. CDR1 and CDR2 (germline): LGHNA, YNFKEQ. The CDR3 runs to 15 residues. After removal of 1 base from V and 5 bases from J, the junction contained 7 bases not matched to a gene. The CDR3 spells CASSQAQGVEYGYTF. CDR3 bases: TGTGCCAGCAGCCAAGCTCAGGGGGTTGAATATGGCTACACCTTC.

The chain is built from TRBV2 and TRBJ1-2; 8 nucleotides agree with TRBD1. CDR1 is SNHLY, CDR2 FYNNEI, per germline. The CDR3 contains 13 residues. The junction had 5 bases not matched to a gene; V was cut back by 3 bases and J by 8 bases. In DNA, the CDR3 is TGTGCCAGCAGTGAGATGGCAGGGGGCGGCTACACCTTC. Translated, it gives CASSEMAGGGYTF.

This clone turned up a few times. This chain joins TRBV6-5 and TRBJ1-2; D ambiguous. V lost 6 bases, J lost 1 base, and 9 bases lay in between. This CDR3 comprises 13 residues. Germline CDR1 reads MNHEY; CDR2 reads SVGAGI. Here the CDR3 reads CASRRAGNYGYTF. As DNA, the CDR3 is TGTGCCAGCAGACGAGCTGGTAACTATGGCTACACCTTC.

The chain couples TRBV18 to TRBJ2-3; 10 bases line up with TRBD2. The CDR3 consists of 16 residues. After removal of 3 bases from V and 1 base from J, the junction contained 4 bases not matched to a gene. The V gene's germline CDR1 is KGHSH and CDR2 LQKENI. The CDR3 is CASSPLTSGGTDTQYF. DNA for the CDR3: TGTGCCAGCTCACCCCTAACTAGCGGGGGCACAGATACGCAGTATTTT.

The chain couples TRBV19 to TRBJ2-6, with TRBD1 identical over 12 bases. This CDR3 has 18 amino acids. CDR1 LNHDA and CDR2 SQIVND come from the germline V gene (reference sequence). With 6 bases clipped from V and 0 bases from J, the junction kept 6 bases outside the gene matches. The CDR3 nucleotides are TGTGCCAGTAGCGGGACAGGGGGCCGAAACTCTGGGGCCAACGTCCTGACTTTC. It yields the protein CASSGTGGRNSGANVLTF.